A single T cell receptor (beta chain) is shown here with its context. Antigen unknown. Germline assignment: CDR1 SGDLS and CDR2 YYNGEE. CDR3 size: 14 residues. The J segment lost 8 bases and the V segment lost 0 bases, leaving 5 bases of the junction unmatched. The sample comes from a study of blood T cells in healthy people across ages. Study-wide results and caveats: Unknown CMV status may confound age-related changes in expanded clones.

With a J-beta primer mix and a sample-barcoded 5' primer, a second PCR ran about 7 to 12 cycles. MiXCR, run by TCRdb on the 5' RACE reads, gives a single entry per CDR3 protein. The table lists roughly 2 million distinct CDR3 sequences, about 50% of them singletons. Researchers report isolating at least 6 million PBMCs per sample. The chain carries TRBV9 and TRBJ2-3; 8 positions agree with TRBD2. The clonotype originates from a woman aged 40 to 50 in good health. Input material: blood. In DNA, the CDR3 is TGTGCCAGCAGCGTAGCGGGAGGGGCAGGTACGCAGTATTTT. Protein sequence: CASSVAGGAGTQYF.